Each of the 26 T cell receptor beta chains below was sequenced from the same sample in a study of human T cells and chemical hapten exposure. Time point indicated: patch test 2, 6 weeks after DPC sensitization. This sample's treatment: therapeutic diphenylcyclopropenone sensitization with weekly scalp DPC. MiXCR was run by TCRdb on the RACE reads, yielding one entry per CDR3 protein. The table shows approximately 80,000 distinct CDR3 sequences, with around 9.6% occurring only once. The sample here was whole blood, taken in connection with sensitization to the hapten diphenylcyclopropenone (DPC). Receptors were obtained from a woman aged 25-40 years with alopecia areata. Some clones in this sample may be carry-over from other donors' samples.

This clonotype was recorded a few times. The chain couples TRBV11-2 to TRBJ2-1; 7 bases agree with TRBD2. CDR3 length equals 19 residues. V lost 7 bases, J lost 0 bases, and 18 bases stayed unmatched. Germline V gives CDR1 SGHAT, CDR2 FQNNGV. This CDR3 is CASTSSSRKGLDSYNEQFF. For the CDR3, the DNA is TGTGCCAGCACCTCCTCATCGAGGAAAGGACTAGACTCCTACAATGAGCAGTTCTTC.

This clonotype showed up just a few times. The chain uses TRBV7-7 and TRBJ2-5, with D perhaps matching TRBD1 or TRBD2 (6 bases each). Trimming stripped 1 base from V and 0 bases from J, with 12 bases between. This CDR3 is built from 16 residues. Germline CDR1 is SSHAT and CDR2 is FNYEAQ (reference sequence). CDR3 sequence (DNA): TGTGCCAGCAGCTTAGGGGGGGCCCGGAACCAAGAGACCCAGTACTTC. Residues: CASSLGGARNQETQYF.

With regard to this clonotype: Since a much larger clone is just one base distant, this may be a read error. CDR3 nucleotide sequence: TGTGCCAGCAGCTTAACCGTCGCTGGGGCCAACGTCCTGACTTTC. Residues: CASSLTVAGANVLTF. The V and J genes are TRBV11-3 and TRBJ2-6; D is unclear. The V end was cut by 2 bases, the J end by 2 bases, with 7 bases between. The CDR3 extends over 15 amino acids. Germline CDR1 is SGHNT and CDR2 is YENEEA.

Written as DNA, the CDR3 is TGTGCCAGCAGCACGCTTGGAGGCGCGAACACCGGGGAGCTGTTTTTT. Encoded protein: CASSTLGGANTGELFF. The chain is built from TRBV9 and TRBJ2-2; D possibly corresponds to TRBD2 (5 bases). V was clipped by 4 bases and J by 0 bases, with 13 bases between them. The CDR3 has 16 amino acids. Germline values: CDR1 SGDLS, CDR2 YYNGEE.

The chain uses TRBV6-2 or TRBV6-3 and TRBJ2-1, with D possibly matching TRBD1 (6 bases). Germline values: CDR1 MNHEY, CDR2 SVGEGT. The germline V and J ends were trimmed by 8 bases and 15 bases, with 23 bases remaining between them. This CDR3 spans 13 amino acids. The CDR3 region has the DNA TGTGCCAGCGGCCACAGGGATCTAATCGGGCGGTTCTTC. Translated: CASGHRDLIGRFF.

This clonotype was detected ten times or more. This chain uses TRBV6-6 with TRBJ1-5; 9 positions agree with TRBD1. The trim removed 6 bases at V and 6 bases at J, leaving 3 bases unmatched. The CDR3 length is 13 residues. Germline loops: CDR1 MNHNY, CDR2 SVGAGI (reference sequence). CDR3 sequence reads: CASRRQGGQPQHF. CDR3 nucleotides: TGTGCCAGCAGGAGACAGGGGGGTCAGCCCCAGCATTTT.

The chain combines TRBV20-1 with TRBJ2-3, with D perhaps matching TRBD1 (5 bases). Germline values: CDR1 DFQATT, CDR2 SNEGSKA (reference sequence). The CDR3 runs to 15 residues. The ends were cut back, 6 bases at V and 2 bases at J, with 18 bases in the middle. The CDR3 loop is CSARDPTFPTDTQYF. DNA of the CDR3: TGCAGTGCCAGGGATCCCACTTTTCCCACAGATACGCAGTATTTT.

This clonotype came up a few times. This chain uses TRBV28 with TRBJ2-5, with D possibly TRBD1 on 6 matching bases. The CDR3 consists of 14 residues. The V end lost 2 bases, the J end lost 1 base, and 8 bases lay between the germline ends. Germline V gives CDR1 MDHEN, CDR2 SYDVKM. CDR3 sequence reads: CASSLGGPQETQYF. The DNA of the CDR3 is TGTGCCAGCAGTTTAGGGGGCCCCCAAGAGACCCAGTACTTC. Full variable domain (outside the CDR3, taken from reference TRBV28 and TRBJ2-5): DVKVTQSSRYLVKRTGEKVFLECVQDMDHENMFWYRQDPGLGLRLIYFSYDVKMKEKGDIPEGYSVSREKKERFSLILESASTNQTSMYLCASSLGGPQETQYFGPGTRLLVL.

V gene TRBV9 combines with J gene TRBJ1-1; D unresolved. Germline CDR1 and CDR2: SGDLS and YYNGEE. V was trimmed by 1 base and J by 1 base, leaving 8 bases between them. The CDR3 runs 14 residues. The CDR3: CASSVSGRNTEAFF. In nucleotides, the CDR3 is TGTGCCAGCAGCGTATCTGGAAGGAACACTGAAGCTTTCTTT. The variable domain in full, completed from reference TRBV9 and TRBJ1-1, reads DSGVTQTPKHLITATGQRVTLRCSPRSGDLSVYWYQQSLDQGLQFLIQYYNGEERAKGNILERFSAQQFPDLHSELNLSSLELGDSALYFCASSVSGRNTEAFFGQGTRLTVV.

The chain joins TRBV27 to TRBJ2-4; possibly TRBD2 for D (6 bases). Germline assignment: CDR1 MNHEY and CDR2 SMNVEV (reference sequence). The CDR3 loop spans 16 amino acids. V lost 4 bases and J lost 0, with 13 bases in between. The CDR3 sequence is CASSSPGGLAKNIQYF. CDR3 coding DNA: TGTGCCAGCAGTTCCCCCGGGGGACTAGCCAAAAACATTCAGTACTTC.

This clonotype was found many times. This chain links TRBV20-1 with TRBJ2-3; 10 positions agree with TRBD1. The CDR3 consists of 15 residues. Germline V CDR1 and CDR2: DFQATT, SNEGSKA (reference sequence). The V gene end was trimmed by 4 bases and the J gene end by 5 bases; junction bases not matched to a gene: 9. The CDR3 coding sequence is TGCAGTGCTACCCCGACAGGGGGCAGAGGAGATACGCAGTATTTT. This translates into CSATPTGGRGDTQYF.

This clonotype was found a few times. The chain uses TRBV3-1 and TRBJ2-7, with TRBD1 identical over 8 bases. CDR1 is LGHDT and CDR2 is YNNKEL in the germline V gene (reference sequence). V gave up 4 bases and J gave up 6 bases; unmatched junction bases: 8. This CDR3 spans 14 amino acids. CDR3 amino acids: CASSPPDRAGEQYF. CDR3 bases: TGTGCCAGCAGCCCACCGGACAGGGCCGGCGAGCAGTACTTC.

The CDR3 sequence is CAISERADYGYTF. The CDR3 DNA is TGTGCCATCAGTGAACGGGCCGACTATGGCTACACCTTC. The V gene is TRBV10-3, the J gene TRBJ1-2; D gene unclear. The V gene lost 3 bases and the J gene lost 3 bases, with 8 bases spanning the gap. CDR3 length: 13 residues. CDR1 is ENHRY and CDR2 is SYGVKD in the germline V gene.

This clonotype occurred many times. This rearrangement joins TRBV11-3 to TRBJ1-1; the D is unclear. V gave up 1 base and J gave up 1 base, with 7 bases separating them. The CDR3 is 14 amino acids. Per the germline V gene, CDR1 is SGHNT and CDR2 is YENEEA. This CDR3 is CASSLGPGNTEAFF. The CDR3 nucleotides read TGTGCCAGCAGCTTAGGTCCAGGGAACACTGAAGCTTTCTTT.

This clonotype was found many times. The chain is built from TRBV12-3 or TRBV12-4 and TRBJ1-5; D gene ambiguous. Trimming stripped 0 bases from V and 4 bases from J, with 1 base between. There are 12 residues in the CDR3. CDR3 bases: TGTGCCAGCAGTTTAGCAAATCAGCCCCAGCATTTT. It specifies CASSLANQPQHF.

This clonotype has at least ten counts. The rearrangement uses TRBV29-1 and TRBJ1-2; possibly TRBD1 for D (6 bases). Germline CDR1 SQVTM, CDR2 ANQGSEA. V lost 7 bases to trimming and J lost 3 bases, with 15 bases between them. The CDR3 sequence is 13 residues long. CDR3 sequence: CSAAGHRDYGYTF. The CDR3 coding sequence is TGCAGCGCCGCTGGACACAGGGACTATGGCTACACCTTC.

This clonotype was picked up many times. The DNA of the CDR3 is TGCAGCGTCGGGACTAGCTATGAGCAGTTCTTC. Protein sequence: CSVGTSYEQFF. V and J are TRBV29-1 and TRBJ2-1; 9 bases map to TRBD2. After removal of 6 bases from V and 8 bases from J, the junction contained 2 bases not matched to a gene. The CDR3 runs 11 residues. Germline V gene lookup returns CDR1 SQVTM and CDR2 ANQGSEA.

The table lists this clonotype with many counts. The genes are TRBV12-3 or TRBV12-4 and TRBJ2-3; 11 bases fit TRBD2. The CDR3 is 15 residues long. Germline trimming cut 10 bases from V and 1 base from J; bases unmatched to any gene: 7. CDR3 protein: CATLTSGRGTDTQYF. The CDR3 DNA follows: TGTGCCACCCTCACTAGCGGGAGAGGCACAGATACGCAGTATTTT.

This clonotype was seen a handful of times. The V and J genes are TRBV27 and TRBJ1-3, with a tentative D call TRBD1 (5 bases). The CDR3 totals 14 residues. Germline CDR1 and CDR2: MNHEY and SMNVEV (reference sequence). Deletions cut 5 bases from V and 2 bases from J, with 10 bases between. This chain's CDR3 is CASSAGYPGNTIYF. CDR3 DNA sequence: TGTGCCAGCAGTGCAGGGTATCCTGGAAACACCATATATTTT.

In this sample, this clonotype turned up a few times. This chain connects TRBV6-5 to TRBJ1-2; 10 bases align to TRBD1. The CDR3 covers 14 residues. CDR1 and CDR2 from the germline V gene are MNHEY and SVGAGI. Trimming removed 6 bases from V and 9 bases from J; junction bases left unmatched: 10. The CDR3 DNA is TGTGCCAGCAGATCGACCGGGACAGGGGAGAGCTACACCTTC. Its protein is CASRSTGTGESYTF.

The table lists this clonotype with a few counts. The chain links TRBV28 to TRBJ1-3; D unresolved. The CDR3 is 12 residues long. Germline CDR1 and CDR2: MDHEN and SYDVKM. V dropped 6 bases and J dropped 4 bases, with 7 bases sitting between them. The CDR3 DNA sequence: TGTGCCAGCAGGGAAGGAGGAAACACCATATATTTT. This translates into CASREGGNTIYF.

This chain uses TRBV7-8 with TRBJ1-6, with 10 nucleotides matching TRBD1. This CDR3 has 17 amino acids. The V segment lost 3 bases and the J segment 8 bases; nucleotides outside the gene matches: 10. Germline V gene data show CDR1 as SGHVS and CDR2 as FQNEAQ. CDR3 nucleotide sequence: TGTGCCAGCAGCTTTGTGGTCTCCGGGACAGGGGATTCACCCCTCCACTTT. Encoded protein: CASSFVVSGTGDSPLHF.

This clonotype was observed many times. The rearrangement uses TRBV5-1 and TRBJ2-1; 8 bases agree with TRBD1. V dropped 3 bases and J dropped 7; count of bases not matched to a gene: 12. Germline CDR1 reads SGHRS; CDR2 reads YFSETQ. CDR3 length: 16 amino acids. CDR3 in amino acids: CASSWDGTGFRNEQFF. CDR3 bases: TGCGCCAGCAGCTGGGATGGGACAGGATTTCGTAATGAGCAGTTCTTC.

This clonotype appeared many times. The gene calls are TRBV6-5 and TRBJ2-5; weak D call: TRBD2 (7 bases). Germline V gene data show CDR1 as MNHEY and CDR2 as SVGAGI. The CDR3 is made up of 14 amino acids. V dropped 7 bases and J dropped 4 bases, with 16 bases sitting between them. CDR3 DNA sequence: TGTGCCAGCACCTCCGGGGGCGGGGGAGAGACCCAGTACTTC. Residues: CASTSGGGGETQYF.

This clonotype came up many times. J is TRBJ2-3 and V is TRBV19; TRBD2 agrees at 9 bases. The CDR3 has 15 residues. The V gene end was trimmed by 3 bases and the J gene end by 3 bases; junction bases not matched to a gene: 4. CDR1 is LNHDA and CDR2 is SQIVND in the germline V gene (reference sequence). CDR3 region: CASSILAGRTDTQYF. CDR3 in DNA: TGTGCCAGTAGTATCCTAGCGGGACGAACAGATACGCAGTATTTT.

In DNA form, the CDR3 reads TGTGCCAGCGGAGCGGGTGCAGACACCGGGGAGCTGTTTTTT. This gives the protein CASGAGADTGELFF. The rearrangement joins TRBV12-3 or TRBV12-4 to TRBJ2-2; TRBD2 might be the D (6 bases). CDR3 length: 14 amino acids. V was clipped by 8 bases and J by 3 bases, with 13 bases between them.